What follows are 17 T cell receptor beta chains derived from one specimen sequenced in a study of cytomegalovirus exposure and HLA in healthy donors. PCR primers comprised 60 Vbeta and 13 Jbeta primers. Generated by immunoSEQ multiplex PCR, the TCRdb table keeps only in-frame clones and is missing some. There are roughly 130,000 clones in the sample; 80% to 85% occur only once, and approximately 1% lies in the top ten. Material for sequencing was PBMCs. The receptors stem from a boy aged 10-17 years in good health and CMV-seronegative.

The chain is built from TRBV10-3 and TRBJ2-1; a weak D match, TRBD2 (6 bases). The CDR3 covers 12 residues. Germline V gene data show CDR1 as ENHRY and CDR2 as SYGVKD. V lost 10 bases and J 9 bases, leaving 16 bases between the germline ends. The CDR3 nucleotides are TGTGCCACACTTTCTAGCGAAGGTGAGCAGTTCTTC. This gives the protein CATLSSEGEQFF.

CDR3 residues: CASSESGGVGNQPQHF. As DNA, the CDR3 is TGCGCCAGCAGTGAGTCAGGGGGGGTTGGCAATCAGCCCCAGCATTTT. The V gene is TRBV10-2, the J gene TRBJ1-5, with D tentatively TRBD1 (6 bases). Trimming stripped 0 bases from V and 2 bases from J, with 11 bases between. This CDR3 comprises 16 residues. The germline gives CDR1 WSHSY, CDR2 SAAADI.

The chain is built from TRBV5-1 and TRBJ1-2, with unresolved D. Between the trimmed V and J ends, which lost 2 bases and 2 bases, there was a span of 10 bases. CDR1 and CDR2 from the germline V gene are SGHRS and YFSETQ. The CDR3 has 14 residues. The CDR3 protein is CASSFEGLNYGYTF. CDR3 in DNA: TGCGCCAGCAGCTTCGAGGGTCTCAACTATGGCTACACCTTC. Filled out from reference TRBV5-1 and TRBJ1-2, the complete variable domain reads KAGVTQTPRYLIKTRGQQVTLSCSPISGHRSVSWYQQTPGQGLQFLFEYFSETQRNKGNFPGRFSGRQFSNSRSEMNVSTLELGDSALYLCASSFEGLNYGYTFGSGTRLTVV.

This sequence joins TRBV27 and TRBJ2-2, with D possibly TRBD1 on 5 matching bases. Trimming cost V 3 bases and J 7 bases, with 12 bases left between them. Germline V gene data show CDR1 as MNHEY and CDR2 as SMNVEV (reference sequence). This CDR3 is built from 14 residues. The CDR3 coding sequence is TGTGCCAGCAGTTTGTTAGGGGCGGTCGGGGAGCTGTTTTTT. Encoded protein: CASSLLGAVGELFF.

The chain couples TRBV30 to TRBJ1-4; no clear D gene. This CDR3 is 13 amino acids long. The ends were cut back, 2 bases at V and 8 bases at J, with 12 bases in the middle. Germline CDR1 reads GTSNPN; CDR2 reads SVGIG (reference sequence). CDR3 amino acids: CAWSTSGEEKLFF. CDR3 bases: TGTGCCTGGAGTACCTCCGGGGAGGAAAAACTGTTTTTT.

The chain is built from TRBV5-6 and TRBJ2-1; 15 bases agree with TRBD2. The junction had 8 bases not matched to a gene; V was cut back by 4 bases and J by 9 bases. The germline V gene encodes CDR1 SGHDT and CDR2 YYEEEE. This CDR3 is built from 16 residues. The CDR3 is CASSRLGLAGGGEQFF. The CDR3 DNA sequence: TGTGCCAGCAGCCGGCTAGGACTAGCGGGAGGGGGTGAGCAGTTCTTC.

V usage is TRBV5-4 and J usage is TRBJ1-2; no definite D call. V gave up 5 bases and J gave up 4 bases, with 12 bases separating them. This CDR3 is built from 13 residues. Germline-derived CDR1 and CDR2 are SGHNT and YYREEE (reference sequence). The CDR3 loop is CASSRGRIYGYTF. CDR3 nucleotides: TGTGCCAGCAGTCGGGGTCGCATCTATGGCTACACCTTC.

The chain joins TRBV2 to TRBJ2-7; 8 bases align to TRBD2. J gave up 2 bases and V 4 bases, and 4 bases lay outside the gene matches. Germline CDR1 reads SNHLY; CDR2 reads FYNNEI. CDR3 length equals 14 residues. CDR3 sequence (DNA): TGTGCCAGCAGTGGGACTAGCCGAGCCTACGAGCAGTACTTC. It encodes CASSGTSRAYEQYF.

The J gene is TRBJ2-1, the V gene TRBV6-1; D not certain. The length of the CDR3 is 14 residues. Germline V gene lookup returns CDR1 MNHNS and CDR2 SASEGT. The V end lost 6 bases, the J end lost 0 bases, and 9 bases lay between the germline ends. This CDR3 reads CASRFPSSYNEQFF. The CDR3 DNA is TGTGCCAGCAGGTTCCCTAGCTCCTACAATGAGCAGTTCTTC.

A note on this clone: The germline gene is not matched at one end of the junction; a read error may be the cause. This CDR3 is also generated by other DNA sequences in the sample. The rearrangement links TRBV7-9 to TRBJ1-1, with a weak D call TRBD1 (5 bases). Per germline, CDR1 SEHNR and CDR2 FQNEAQ (reference sequence). The CDR3 is 13 residues long. This chain's CDR3 is CASTDPGNTEAFF. The CDR3 region has the DNA TGTGCCAGCACCGACCCAGGGAACACTGAGGCTTTCTTT.

This rearrangement joins TRBV5-4 to TRBJ2-2, with D perhaps matching TRBD1 (6 bases). Trimming cost V 4 bases and J 1 base, with 11 bases left between them. From germline, CDR1 is SGHNT and CDR2 YYREEE (reference sequence). The CDR3 is made up of 15 amino acids. The CDR3 loop reads CASSRETGNTGELFF. The CDR3 DNA is TGTGCCAGCAGCCGAGAGACAGGGAACACCGGGGAGCTGTTTTTT.

The rearrangement links TRBV30 to TRBJ2-3; 11 nucleotides agree with TRBD2. After removal of 3 bases from V and 2 bases from J, the junction contained 7 bases not matched to a gene. Germline CDR1 is GTSNPN and CDR2 is SVGIG (reference sequence). The CDR3 extends over 16 amino acids. CDR3 nucleotide sequence: TGTGCCTGGAGCACGGGGACTAGCGGTTTCACAGATACGCAGTATTTT. This encodes CAWSTGTSGFTDTQYF.

The CDR3 here is CASSQSRWQPQHF. CDR3 nucleotide sequence: TGTGCCAGCAGCCAATCTCGGTGGCAGCCCCAGCATTTT. The chain is built from TRBV16 and TRBJ1-5; no reliable D call. V was trimmed by 0 bases and J by 7 bases, leaving 7 bases between them. The CDR3 runs to 13 residues. The germline V gene encodes CDR1 KGHSY and CDR2 FQNENV.

This clone appeared a single time. The V gene is TRBV9, the J gene TRBJ1-4; perhaps TRBD1 as D (5 bases). Germline CDR1 and CDR2: SGDLS and YYNGEE. The ends were cut back, 3 bases at V and 0 bases at J, with 9 bases in the middle. The CDR3 has 15 residues. CDR3 sequence (DNA): TGTGCCAGCAGCGAAGACAGTGCAACTAATGAAAAACTGTTTTTT. This sequence encodes CASSEDSATNEKLFF.

The chain couples TRBV30 to TRBJ2-3; D is undetermined. CDR3 length equals 13 residues. Trimming stripped 3 bases from V and 1 base from J, with 8 bases between. Germline loops: CDR1 GTSNPN, CDR2 SVGIG (reference sequence). The CDR3 DNA reads TGTGCCTGGAGCGAGCTCCGCACAGATACGCAGTATTTT. Residues: CAWSELRTDTQYF.

This chain connects TRBV7-9 to TRBJ1-1; D remains unclear. The CDR3 has 13 residues. The V gene lost 6 bases and the J gene lost 1 base, with 9 bases spanning the gap. Germline V gene data show CDR1 as SEHNR and CDR2 as FQNEAQ (reference sequence). Here the CDR3 DNA reads TGTGCCAGCAGTCCCGACTGGAACACTGAAGCTTTCTTT. Encoded protein: CASSPDWNTEAFF.

The chain uses TRBV5-1 and TRBJ2-7; 10 bases are a match to TRBD1. The CDR3 runs 15 residues. Per germline, CDR1 SGHRS and CDR2 YFSETQ. The junction had 6 bases not matched to a gene; V was cut back by 4 bases and J by 2 bases. CDR3 in DNA: TGCGCCAGCAGCCACGACAGGGGGCTCACCTACGAGCAGTACTTC. Protein: CASSHDRGLTYEQYF. Full variable domain (rest looked up from reference TRBV5-1 and TRBJ2-7): KAGVTQTPRYLIKTRGQQVTLSCSPISGHRSVSWYQQTPGQGLQFLFEYFSETQRNKGNFPGRFSGRQFSNSRSEMNVSTLELGDSALYLCASSHDRGLTYEQYFGPGTRLTVT.